This is a list of T cell receptor beta chains from one sample in a study of OX40 agonist ivuxolimab in advanced cancers. Assay used: immunoSEQ multiplex PCR; TCRdb lists only in-frame clones, some missing. The sample lists approximately 94,000 clones; around 91% were seen once. This specimen consisted of CD4+ or CD8+ T cells sorted from blood, obtained in a trial of the OX40 agonist ivuxolimab. The receptor source for this set is an adult with an advanced solid tumor such as melanoma, head and neck, liver or kidney cancer. CDR3s include the opening cysteine and the closing phenylalanine or tryptophan. D genes are given only for firm matches. For some rows the clone size is stated as once, few or many, or as a class when expanded; others skip it.

j_gene,abundance,v_gene,d_gene,CDR3nt,CDR3aa
TRBJ1-2,once,TRBV5-4,NA,TGTGCCAGCAGCAGGGCTATTGGACAGCAGTATGGCTACACCTTC,CASSRAIGQQYGYTF
TRBJ1-2,NA,TRBV5-6,NA,TGTGCCAGCAGCCGGACAAATGTTAATGGCTACACCTTC,CASSRTNVNGYTF
TRBJ2-3,NA,TRBV5-1,NA,TGCGCCAGCAGCCCAGCTACAAGCCAGACAGATACGCAGTATTTT,CASSPATSQTDTQYF
TRBJ2-7,NA,TRBV7-2,NA,TGTGCCAGCAGCTTAGCGCCAGGAACCTACGAGCAGTACTTC,CASSLAPGTYEQYF
TRBJ1-2,NA,TRBV11-2,TRBD1,TGTGCCAGCAGCTGGTATGGACAGGGCGGGGGCTACACCTTC,CASSWYGQGGGYTF
TRBJ2-6,NA,TRBV5-4,NA,TGTGCCAGCAGCTTGACCGGGTTCGGGGCCAACGTCCTGACTTTC,CASSLTGFGANVLTF
TRBJ2-7,NA,TRBV20-1,NA,TGCAGTGCTGGTGGGGATTACGAGCAGTACTTC,CSAGGDYEQYF
TRBJ2-1,NA,TRBV30,TRBD2,TGTGCTCGGGGGACTAGCGGCTACAATGAGCAGTTCTTC,CARGTSGYNEQFF
TRBJ2-7,NA,TRBV9,TRBD1,TGTGCCAGCAGCGTAGTTGGGACAGGGGTGGACGAGCAGTACTTC,CASSVVGTGVDEQYF
TRBJ2-6,NA,TRBV13,NA,TGTGCCAGCCGGAGAAGCTCTGGGGCCAACGTCCTGACTTTC,CASRRSSGANVLTF
TRBJ2-7,once,TRBV6-1,NA,TGTGCCAGCAGTGAAGAAGAGGGTGCGGGACCGAATTACGAGCAGTACTTC,CASSEEEGAGPNYEQYF
TRBJ2-1,NA,TRBV4-3,TRBD1,TGCGCCAGCAGCCGAACCCTTCCCGGGACAGGGGACAATGAGCAGTTCTTC,CASSRTLPGTGDNEQFF
TRBJ1-2,NA,TRBV9,NA,TGTGCCAGCAGCGCTTCGTGGGATGGGGTCCCCAACTATGGCTACACCTTC,CASSASWDGVPNYGYTF
TRBJ2-1,NA,TRBV5-4,NA,TGTGCCAGCAGCTTGAGGGGAGAATACAATGAGCAGTTCTTC,CASSLRGEYNEQFF
TRBJ2-7,once,TRBV11-3,TRBD2,TGTGCCAGCAGCCTTGGACTAGCGGGGTCGGGAGTACGGTTCTACGAGCAGTACTTC,CASSLGLAGSGVRFYEQYF
TRBJ2-5,NA,TRBV7-3,TRBD2,TGTGCCAGCAGCTTAAGCGGGAGGGCCAGCGGAGAGACCCAGTACTTC,CASSLSGRASGETQYF
TRBJ1-1,NA,TRBV11-3,NA,TGTGCCAGCAGCTTGGACAGCAACACTGAAGCTTTCTTT,CASSLDSNTEAFF
TRBJ2-3,NA,TRBV6-6,NA,TGTGCCAGCCGAGTAGTAGGTGCAGATACGCAGTATTTT,CASRVVGADTQYF
TRBJ2-7,NA,TRBV30,TRBD1,TGTGCCTGGAGCATAGGGGGCAGCTCCTACGAGCAGTACTTC,CAWSIGGSSYEQYF
TRBJ2-1,NA,TRBV19,TRBD2,TGTGCCAGTAGTCCCTGGGCGTCGGGGCGGGAGGGCCTAGGTGAGCAGTTCTTC,CASSPWASGREGLGEQFF
TRBJ1-3,NA,TRBV6-1,NA,TGTGCCAGCAGTGAGGGACACAACGGGGCCATATATTTT,CASSEGHNGAIYF
TRBJ2-7,NA,TRBV19,NA,TGTGCCAGTAGTAGGGGCGGGACTTCCTACGAGCAGTACTTC,CASSRGGTSYEQYF
TRBJ2-3,once,TRBV7-2,NA,TGTGCCAGCAGCCCGGGACTCGACACAGATACGCAGTATTTT,CASSPGLDTDTQYF
TRBJ2-3,NA,TRBV28,TRBD2,TGTGCCAGCAGTTCAATTATAGCGGGAGTGGTAGATACGCAGTATTTT,CASSSIIAGVVDTQYF
TRBJ2-1,NA,TRBV20-1,NA,TGCAGTGCTGGTTGGTATGAGCAGTTCTTC,CSAGWYEQFF
TRBJ1-3,NA,TRBV6-5,NA,TGTGCCAGCAGCAAAGGGTCCCTTTTTGGAAACACCATATATTTT,CASSKGSLFGNTIYF
TRBJ2-6,NA,TRBV7-9,TRBD1,TGTGCCAGCAGCTTTAAGGGGGCGAGGGGGGCCAACGTCCTGACTTTC,CASSFKGARGANVLTF
TRBJ2-1,NA,TRBV11-2,TRBD2,TGTGCCAGCAGCTTGGGGGGGAGGAATGAGCAGTTCTTC,CASSLGGRNEQFF
TRBJ2-5,NA,TRBV9,TRBD1,TGTGCCAGCAGCCCAGGACAGGGGACACAAGAGACCCAGTACTTC,CASSPGQGTQETQYF
TRBJ2-1,NA,TRBV7-2,NA,TGTGCCAGCAGCCCCCACGGGGACTCCCACAATGAGCAGTTCTTC,CASSPHGDSHNEQFF
TRBJ2-7,NA,TRBV6-5,TRBD1,TGTGCCAGCAGGCTAACAGGGGTCGACTACGAGCAGTACTTC,CASRLTGVDYEQYF
TRBJ1-1,once,TRBV5-8,NA,TGTGCCAGCACCCCACGGTGGGTTATGAACACTGAAGCTTTCTTT,CASTPRWVMNTEAFF
TRBJ2-7,NA,TRBV7-2,TRBD2,TGTGCCAGCAGCTCCCAGCGGGGCTCCTACGAGCAGTACTTC,CASSSQRGSYEQYF
TRBJ1-2,NA,TRBV21-1,NA,TGTGCCAGCAGCAAACGTCACAGGGACGTCTATGGCTACACCTTC,CASSKRHRDVYGYTF
TRBJ2-1,NA,TRBV4-3,NA,TGCGCCAGCAGCCAAACCCTGGACTCTTACTCCTACAATGAGCAGTTCTTC,CASSQTLDSYSYNEQFF
TRBJ2-2,NA,TRBV5-1,NA,TGCGCCAGCAGCCCCGGAGGGATGAACACCGGGGAGCTGTTTTTT,CASSPGGMNTGELFF
TRBJ1-2,NA,TRBV19,NA,TGTGCCAGTAGTATAGAGGAGACGGATTATGGCTACACCTTC,CASSIEETDYGYTF
TRBJ1-2,NA,TRBV15,TRBD1,TGTGCCACCAGCTCTGCAAACCCCTCGACAGGGGGGCGCGACTATGGCTACACCTTC,CATSSANPSTGGRDYGYTF
TRBJ2-7,few,TRBV29-1,NA,TGCAGCGTTGTTGGAACAGGCTACGAGCAGTACTTC,CSVVGTGYEQYF
TRBJ2-7,NA,TRBV7-8,TRBD2,TGTGCCAGCAGCTCATATAGCGGGAGGCCGATCTACGAGCAGTACTTC,CASSSYSGRPIYEQYF
TRBJ2-5,NA,TRBV7-2,TRBD2,TGTGCCAGCAGCCTTAGCGGGGTCTTGTACCAAGAGACCCAGTACTTC,CASSLSGVLYQETQYF
TRBJ2-7,NA,TRBV7-2,TRBD2,TGTGCCAGCAGCCCTCACCCGGGACTATCCCTCGAGCAGTACTTC,CASSPHPGLSLEQYF
TRBJ1-5,few,TRBV6-5,NA,TGTGCCAGCAGTTACGATGTGGATCAGCCCCAGCATTTT,CASSYDVDQPQHF
TRBJ2-1,NA,TRBV5-1,NA,TGCGCCAGCAGCTTGGCTGGTACAAAGCAGTTCTTC,CASSLAGTKQFF
TRBJ2-5,NA,TRBV4-3,NA,TGCGCCAGCAGCCAAGATAGAGAGACCCAGTACTTC,CASSQDRETQYF
TRBJ1-2,once,TRBV28,NA,TGTGCCAGCAGTGGACGGAACTATGGCTACACCTTC,CASSGRNYGYTF
TRBJ2-5,NA,TRBV15,NA,TGTGCCACCAGCAGAGGCGGAGCTCAAGAGACCCAGTACTTC,CATSRGGAQETQYF
TRBJ2-3,NA,TRBV19,TRBD2,TGTGCCAGTAGTATAACTAGCGGGAGGTTCGCAGATACGCAGTATTTT,CASSITSGRFADTQYF
TRBJ1-1,NA,TRBV12-5,NA,TGTGCTAGTGGTTTGGTACGGACCCCAGGGGACACTGAAGCTTTCTTT,CASGLVRTPGDTEAFF
TRBJ1-5,NA,TRBV6-5,NA,TGTGCCAGCAGTTACGGCAGGGTCAATCAGCCCCAGCATTTT,CASSYGRVNQPQHF
TRBJ1-1,once,TRBV28,NA,TGTGCCAGCAGTATTACAGGGAACACTGAAGCTTTCTTT,CASSITGNTEAFF
TRBJ2-3,NA,TRBV7-3,TRBD2,TGTGCCAGCAGCGGTAGCGGGAGGGCCGGGGATACGCAGTATTTT,CASSGSGRAGDTQYF
TRBJ2-5,NA,TRBV28,NA,TGTGCCAGCAGTTCGGACTGGGAGGAGACCCAGTACTTC,CASSSDWEETQYF
TRBJ2-5,NA,TRBV4-2,TRBD2,TGTGCCAGCAGCCAAGACGGGGGGAAACAAGAGACCCAGTACTTC,CASSQDGGKQETQYF